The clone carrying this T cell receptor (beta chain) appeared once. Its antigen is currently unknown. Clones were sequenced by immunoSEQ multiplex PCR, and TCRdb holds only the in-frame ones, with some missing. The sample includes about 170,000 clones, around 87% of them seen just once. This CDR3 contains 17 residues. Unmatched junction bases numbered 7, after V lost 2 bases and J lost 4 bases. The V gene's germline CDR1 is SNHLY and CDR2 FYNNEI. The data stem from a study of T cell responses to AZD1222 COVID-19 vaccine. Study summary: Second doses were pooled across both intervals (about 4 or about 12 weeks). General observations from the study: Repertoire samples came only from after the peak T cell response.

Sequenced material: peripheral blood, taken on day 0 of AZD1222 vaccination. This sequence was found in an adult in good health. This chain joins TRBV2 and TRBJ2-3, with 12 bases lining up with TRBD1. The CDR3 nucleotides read TGTGCCAGCAGTGAACCCGGGACAGGGGGCCGAGCAGATACGCAGTATTTT. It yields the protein CASSEPGTGGRADTQYF.